This T cell receptor (beta chain) was profiled in a study of blood T cell repertoires in COVID-19. Looking at the study overall: Spain, Italy and the United States supplied samples that represented acute and convalescent COVID-19.

Libraries were prepared by immunoSEQ multiplex PCR; TCRdb keeps only in-frame clonotypes and omits some of them. The table lists just under 250,000 clones, approximately 90% of them singletons. From germline, CDR1 is SGHVS and CDR2 FQNEAQ. J was trimmed by 5 bases and V by 1 base; bases with no gene match: 5. The CDR3 spans 17 residues. The sample consisted of PBMCs or T cells enriched from blood (not recorded which). This TCR came from a woman between 25 and 40 years old who had recovered from COVID-19. The rearrangement joins TRBV7-8 to TRBJ2-3; 14 bases align to TRBD2. CDR3 sequence: CASSLGRGLAGVDTQYF. CDR3 nucleotide sequence: TGTGCCAGCAGCTTAGGTCGGGGACTAGCGGGAGTAGATACGCAGTATTTT.